This section outlines one TCR beta chain sequence together with its context. Trimming stripped 2 bases from V and 0 bases from J, with 4 bases between. Germline CDR1 SGHVS, CDR2 FNYEAQ. This CDR3 contains 13 residues. This sample was taken from a study of blood T cell repertoires in COVID-19. This table comes from immunoSEQ multiplex PCR, and its TCRdb copy is limited to in-frame clones, with some not included. This sample has 200,000 to 300,000 clones; about 85% occur once, and the top ten carry approximately 7.9%. This TCR came from a woman older than 75 with acute or convalescent COVID-19. The sample was peripheral blood. The chain employs TRBV7-6 and TRBJ2-5; D remains ambiguous. Written as DNA, the CDR3 is TGTGCCAGCAGCTTACAGTACCAAGAGACCCAGTACTTC. This sequence encodes CASSLQYQETQYF.